This T cell receptor beta chain was observed in a study of blood T cell repertoires in COVID-19. CDR1 is MDHEN and CDR2 is SYDVKM in the germline V gene. The CDR3 covers 16 residues. With 6 bases clipped from V and 2 bases from J, the junction kept 8 bases outside the gene matches. Per the original data handling: Reference gene primer amplification in the assay estimated nucleated cell counts. Sequenced by immunoSEQ multiplex PCR; TCRdb stores in-frame clones only, minus some. That table gives V, J and clone size, and the DNA gave D and trimming. The sample lists about 120,000 clones; roughly 79% were seen once.

The V gene is TRBV28, the J gene TRBJ1-5; TRBD1 agrees at 9 bases. Sequencing was done on a sample of peripheral blood. The receptor comes from a man between 65 and 85 years old with acute or convalescent COVID-19. The CDR3 bases are TGTGCCAGCAGCTGGACAGGGGATTTAGGCAATCAGCCCCAGCATTTT. Translating it yields CASSWTGDLGNQPQHF.